This T cell receptor beta chain was obtained from a study of tumor and adjacent non-tumor tissue in lung cancer. This sample's RNA came from whole unsorted tissue. Distant lung tissue was collected more than 3 cm away from the tumor edge. Three rounds of nested PCR, following a modified ARM-PCR protocol, produced the TCRbeta library. TCRdb redid the calling of the multiplex PCR reads with MiXCR, one entry per CDR3 protein. The table lists some 100,000 distinct CDR3 sequences, approximately 65% of them singletons, with 15% to 20% in the top ten. V was clipped by 0 bases and J by 1 base, with 16 bases between them. In germline, CDR1 is MNHNS, CDR2 SASEGT. The CDR3 contains 17 residues.

Sequencing used distant non-tumor lung tissue. This chain uses TRBV6-1 with TRBJ2-7; D tentatively fits TRBD1 or TRBD2 (5 bases each). The clonotype comes from a man aged 25-40 years with non-small cell lung cancer. DNA for the CDR3: TGTGCCAGCAGTGAAGCACGTTCGGGGACCCATTCCTACGAGCAGTACTTC. This codes for CASSEARSGTHSYEQYF.